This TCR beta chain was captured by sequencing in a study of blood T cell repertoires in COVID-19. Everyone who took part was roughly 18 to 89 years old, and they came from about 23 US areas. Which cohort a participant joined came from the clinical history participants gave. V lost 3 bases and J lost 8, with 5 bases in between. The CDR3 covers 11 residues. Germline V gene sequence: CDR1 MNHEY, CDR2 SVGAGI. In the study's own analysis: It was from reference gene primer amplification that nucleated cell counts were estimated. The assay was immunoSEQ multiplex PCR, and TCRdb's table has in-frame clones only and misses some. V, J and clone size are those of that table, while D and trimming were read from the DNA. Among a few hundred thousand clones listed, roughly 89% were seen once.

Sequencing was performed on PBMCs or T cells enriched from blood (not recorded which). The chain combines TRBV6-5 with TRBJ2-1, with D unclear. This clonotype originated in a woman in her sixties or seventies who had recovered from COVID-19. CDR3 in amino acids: CASSYLDEQFF. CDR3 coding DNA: TGTGCCAGCAGTTATTTAGATGAGCAGTTCTTC.